A single sample is the source of the 20 T cell receptor beta chains below, sequenced in a study of T cell responses to AZD1222 COVID-19 vaccine. The table came from immunoSEQ multiplex PCR; TCRdb's copy has only in-frame clones and leaves some out. The repertoire holds some 100,000 clones, with approximately 91% as singletons. This material consisted of peripheral blood, taken on day 0 of AZD1222 vaccination. These receptors were collected from an adult in good health.

The gene calls are TRBV2 and TRBJ2-7, with unresolved D. Germline loops: CDR1 SNHLY, CDR2 FYNNEI. The CDR3 has 10 amino acids. V was cut by 3 bases and J by 3 bases, with 0 bases left in between. The CDR3 spells CASSDYEQYF. The CDR3 DNA follows: TGTGCCAGCAGTGACTACGAGCAGTACTTC.

This sequence joins TRBV6-5 and TRBJ1-2; TRBD1 matches 9 bases. The CDR3 extends over 13 amino acids. Trimming took 2 bases from V and 8 from J; bases not matched to a gene: 3. The germline CDR1 and CDR2 sequences are MNHEY and SVGAGI. The CDR3 nucleotides are TGTGCCAGCAGTTACAACAGGGGGCGAGGCTACACCTTC. Protein: CASSYNRGRGYTF.

The V call is TRBV29-1, the J call TRBJ1-5; D might be TRBD1 (6 bases). Germline CDR1 SQVTM, CDR2 ANQGSEA. The CDR3 totals 13 residues. V gave up 5 bases and J gave up 3 bases, with 11 bases separating them. The chain's CDR3 is CSVRQAFNQPQHF. DNA of the CDR3: TGCAGCGTTCGACAGGCTTTCAATCAGCCCCAGCATTTT.

Turning to this clone: One end of the junction does not line up with germline, which may come from a read error. V gene TRBV4-1 combines with J gene TRBJ2-7; TRBD1 matches at 7 bases. This CDR3 contains 15 residues. CDR1 and CDR2 (germline): MGHRA, YSYEKL. The CDR3 loop is CASSQALGQLYGQYF. CDR3 bases: TGCGCCAGCAGCCAAGCCTTGGGACAGCTCTACGGGCAGTACTTC.

The chain recombines TRBV6-2 or TRBV6-3 with TRBJ2-5; D perhaps matches TRBD1 (6 bases). This CDR3 has 14 amino acids. The germline V gene encodes CDR1 MNHEY and CDR2 SVGEGT. Trimming stripped 2 bases from V and 2 bases from J, with 9 bases between. The CDR3 sequence: CASSYLDRQETQYF. The CDR3 DNA sequence: TGTGCCAGCAGTTACCTCGACAGGCAAGAGACCCAGTACTTC.

This chain uses TRBV7-2 with TRBJ2-1; D assignment may be TRBD1 or TRBD2 (5 bases each). The CDR3 has 13 amino acids. Germline assignment: CDR1 SGHTA and CDR2 FQGNSA. Trimming removed 7 bases from V and 7 bases from J, with 14 bases in between. The CDR3 DNA sequence: TGTGCCAGCAACCCCAGAGGGGTTAATGAGCAGTTCTTC. It is translated as CASNPRGVNEQFF.

This clone is a singleton in its sample. The rearrangement links TRBV6-1 to TRBJ1-4; D unclear. Per germline, CDR1 MNHNS and CDR2 SASEGT. Trimming removed 1 base at V and 0 bases at J, with 21 bases between. CDR3 length: 20 amino acids. CDR3 bases: TGTGCCAGCAGTGAAGGGCAACTTCTCCGAACTAATCCAACTAATGAAAAACTGTTTTTT. This encodes CASSEGQLLRTNPTNEKLFF.

The V gene is TRBV7-8, the J gene TRBJ2-7, with D unresolved. The CDR3 length is 11 residues. Germline lookup yields CDR1 SGHVS and CDR2 FQNEAQ. V was clipped by 5 bases and J by 7 bases, with 9 bases between them. Here the CDR3 reads CASSPLVEQYF. The DNA of the CDR3 is TGTGCCAGCAGCCCGCTTGTGGAGCAGTACTTC.

This rearrangement joins TRBV5-5 to TRBJ2-7, with 7 bases fitting TRBD1. This CDR3 has 14 amino acids. After removal of 5 bases from V and 2 bases from J, the junction contained 7 bases not matched to a gene. Germline V CDR1 and CDR2: SGHKS, YYEKEE (reference sequence). The CDR3 bases are TGTGCCAGCAGTCGGGACAGTTTCACCTACGAGCAGTACTTC. This gives the protein CASSRDSFTYEQYF.

The rearrangement uses TRBV24-1 and TRBJ2-3; 10 nucleotides agree with TRBD2. Germline V lookup: CDR1 KGHDR, CDR2 SFDVKD. V gave up 7 bases and J gave up 0 bases; unmatched junction bases: 3. The CDR3 consists of 15 residues. In DNA, the CDR3 is TGTGCCACCAGCCTAGCGGGAGCGAGCACAGATACGCAGTATTTT. Translating gives CATSLAGASTDTQYF.

CDR3 loop: CASSLGDLPGRETQYF. Here the CDR3 DNA reads TGTGCCAGCAGCTTAGGGGACTTACCAGGGAGGGAGACCCAGTACTTC. V gene TRBV11-2 combines with J gene TRBJ2-5; possibly TRBD2 for D (6 bases). The CDR3 loop spans 16 amino acids. Germline CDR1 SGHAT, CDR2 FQNNGV. Trimming removed 1 base from V and 5 bases from J, with 17 bases in between.

The gene calls are TRBV5-1 and TRBJ2-7; TRBD2 matches 8 bases. Germline CDR1 reads SGHRS; CDR2 reads YFSETQ. V was clipped by 2 bases and J by 4 bases; unmatched bases: 11. This CDR3 is built from 16 residues. CDR3 sequence: CASSFSGVAGIYEQYF. The CDR3 DNA reads TGCGCCAGCAGCTTCTCTGGGGTAGCGGGGATTTACGAGCAGTACTTC.

The chain employs TRBV5-1 and TRBJ2-5; D might be TRBD2 (5 bases). The germline V and J ends were trimmed by 1 base and 1 base, with 8 bases remaining between them. The CDR3 length is 14 residues. Germline assignment: CDR1 SGHRS and CDR2 YFSETQ. CDR3 region: CASSLLDSQETQYF. The CDR3, as DNA: TGCGCCAGCAGCTTGTTGGACTCCCAAGAGACCCAGTACTTC.

This clone appeared a single time. The J gene is TRBJ1-6, the V gene TRBV6-5; 7 bases align to TRBD1. V shed 6 bases, J shed 2 bases, and the junction held 4 bases outside the gene matches. The CDR3 sequence is 15 residues long. The germline gives CDR1 MNHEY, CDR2 SVGAGI. The CDR3 reads CASREGTAYNSPLHF. The CDR3 DNA reads as TGTGCCAGCAGGGAGGGGACAGCCTATAATTCACCCCTCCACTTT.

This sequence joins TRBV30 and TRBJ2-7; no definite D call. The length of the CDR3 is 13 residues. CDR1 is GTSNPN and CDR2 is SVGIG in the germline V gene (reference sequence). V lost 1 base and J lost 2, with 9 bases in between. The CDR3: CAWSGTQAYEQYV. The CDR3 DNA reads TGTGCCTGGAGTGGGACCCAAGCCTACGAGCAGTACGTC.

CDR3 DNA sequence: TGTGCCAGTAGTATACCAGGGACAGAAGAGACCCAGTACTTC. Amino acids: CASSIPGTEETQYF. The chain uses TRBV19 and TRBJ2-5; 7 bases are a match to TRBD1. The CDR3 runs 14 residues. V lost 2 bases and J lost 3; bases outside the gene matches: 3. Germline lookup yields CDR1 LNHDA and CDR2 SQIVND (reference sequence).

V usage is TRBV9 and J usage is TRBJ2-7; 10 nucleotides match TRBD2. The CDR3 totals 17 residues. CDR1 is SGDLS and CDR2 is YYNGEE in the germline V gene. The ends lost 0 bases at V and 6 bases at J; junction bases unmatched: 12. The CDR3 spells CASSVGASGGSYVEQYF. Written as DNA, the CDR3 is TGTGCCAGCAGCGTAGGGGCTAGCGGGGGCTCCTACGTCGAGCAGTACTTC.

The chain couples TRBV19 to TRBJ2-1, with 7 nucleotides matching TRBD1. The germline CDR1 and CDR2 sequences are LNHDA and SQIVND (reference sequence). The CDR3 sequence is 14 residues long. V dropped 8 bases and J dropped 4; count of bases not matched to a gene: 8. This CDR3 is CASVKGAGYNEQFF. CDR3 nucleotide sequence: TGTGCCAGTGTTAAGGGGGCAGGATACAATGAGCAGTTCTTC.

The chain is built from TRBV6-5 and TRBJ1-2, with 7 bases identical to TRBD1. The germline V gene has CDR1 MNHEY and CDR2 SVGAGI. The CDR3 runs 15 residues. V was pared by 6 bases and J by 4 bases, with 11 bases of the junction left unmatched. Here the CDR3 reads CASSRTGQGSYGYTF. For the CDR3, the DNA is TGTGCCAGCAGCCGGACAGGCCAAGGGTCCTATGGCTACACCTTC.

The chain has TRBV24-1 and TRBJ2-2, with a tentative D call TRBD1 (5 bases). The CDR3 spans 17 residues. Germline CDR1 reads KGHDR; CDR2 reads SFDVKD. V was cut by 0 bases and J by 6 bases, with 16 bases left in between. This chain's CDR3 is CATSDLGASRIPGELFF. The CDR3, as DNA: TGTGCCACCAGTGATTTGGGGGCCTCTCGGATCCCCGGGGAGCTGTTTTTT.